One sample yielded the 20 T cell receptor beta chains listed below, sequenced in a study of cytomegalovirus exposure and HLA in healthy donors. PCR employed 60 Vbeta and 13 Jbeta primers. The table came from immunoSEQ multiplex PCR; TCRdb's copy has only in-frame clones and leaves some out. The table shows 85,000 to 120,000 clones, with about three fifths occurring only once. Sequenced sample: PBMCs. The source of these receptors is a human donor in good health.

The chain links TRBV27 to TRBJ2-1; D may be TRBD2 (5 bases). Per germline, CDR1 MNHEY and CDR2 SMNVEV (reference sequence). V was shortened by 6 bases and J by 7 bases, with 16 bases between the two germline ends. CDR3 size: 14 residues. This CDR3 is CASSPRAGINEQFF. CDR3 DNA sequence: TGTGCCAGCAGCCCCCGCGCCGGGATAAATGAGCAGTTCTTC.

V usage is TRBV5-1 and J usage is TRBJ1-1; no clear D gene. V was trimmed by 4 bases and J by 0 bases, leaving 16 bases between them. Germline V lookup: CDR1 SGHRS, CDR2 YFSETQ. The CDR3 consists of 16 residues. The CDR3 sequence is CASSPAFGPLNTEAFF. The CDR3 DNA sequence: TGCGCCAGCAGCCCCGCTTTTGGGCCCTTGAACACTGAAGCTTTCTTT.

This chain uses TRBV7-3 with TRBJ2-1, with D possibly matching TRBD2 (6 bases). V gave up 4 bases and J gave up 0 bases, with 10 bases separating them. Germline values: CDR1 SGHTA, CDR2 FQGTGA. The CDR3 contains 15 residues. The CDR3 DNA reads TGTGCCAGCAGCTCAAACGGGGGCTCCTACAATGAGCAGTTCTTC. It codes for CASSSNGGSYNEQFF.

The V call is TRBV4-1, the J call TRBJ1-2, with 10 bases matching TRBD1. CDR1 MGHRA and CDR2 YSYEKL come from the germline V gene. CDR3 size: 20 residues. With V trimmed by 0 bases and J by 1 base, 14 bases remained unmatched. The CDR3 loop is CASSQDQTGTGAIGNYGYTF. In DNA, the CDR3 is TGCGCCAGCAGCCAAGATCAGACCGGGACAGGGGCGATAGGTAACTATGGCTACACCTTC.

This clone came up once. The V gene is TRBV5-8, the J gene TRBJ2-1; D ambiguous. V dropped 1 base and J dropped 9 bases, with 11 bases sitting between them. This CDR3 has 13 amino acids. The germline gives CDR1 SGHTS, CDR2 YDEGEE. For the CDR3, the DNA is TGTGCCAGCAGCTTGCTGTTCTATGGTGAGCAGTTCTTC. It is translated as CASSLLFYGEQFF.

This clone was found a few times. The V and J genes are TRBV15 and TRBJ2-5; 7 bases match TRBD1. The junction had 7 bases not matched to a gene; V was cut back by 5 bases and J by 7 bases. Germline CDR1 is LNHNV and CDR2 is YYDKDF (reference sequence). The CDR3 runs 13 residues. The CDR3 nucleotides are TGTGCCACCAGCCAAGACAGGGCGGGGACCCAGTACTTC. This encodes CATSQDRAGTQYF.

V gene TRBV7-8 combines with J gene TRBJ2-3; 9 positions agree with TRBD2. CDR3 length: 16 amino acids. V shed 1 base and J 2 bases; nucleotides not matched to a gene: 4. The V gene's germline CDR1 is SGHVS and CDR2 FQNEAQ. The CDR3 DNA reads TGTGCCAGCAGCTTAGAGGCTAGCGGGATCACAGATACGCAGTATTTT. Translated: CASSLEASGITDTQYF.

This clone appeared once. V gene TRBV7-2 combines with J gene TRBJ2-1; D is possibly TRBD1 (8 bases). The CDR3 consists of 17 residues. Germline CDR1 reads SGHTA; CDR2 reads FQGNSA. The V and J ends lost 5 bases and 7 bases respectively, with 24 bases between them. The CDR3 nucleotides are TGTGCCAGCAGCCTGTCCCGGGACAGGCTCGGGAGGAATGAGCAGTTCTTC. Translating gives CASSLSRDRLGRNEQFF.

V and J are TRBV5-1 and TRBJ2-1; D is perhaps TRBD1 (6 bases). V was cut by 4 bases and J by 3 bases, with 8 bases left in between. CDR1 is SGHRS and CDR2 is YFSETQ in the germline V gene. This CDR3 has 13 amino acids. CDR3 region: CASSTDSYNEQFF. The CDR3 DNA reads TGCGCCAGCAGCACGGACAGCTACAATGAGCAGTTCTTC. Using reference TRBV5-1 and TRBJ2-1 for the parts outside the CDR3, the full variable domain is KAGVTQTPRYLIKTRGQQVTLSCSPISGHRSVSWYQQTPGQGLQFLFEYFSETQRNKGNFPGRFSGRQFSNSRSEMNVSTLELGDSALYLCASSTDSYNEQFFGPGTRLTVL.

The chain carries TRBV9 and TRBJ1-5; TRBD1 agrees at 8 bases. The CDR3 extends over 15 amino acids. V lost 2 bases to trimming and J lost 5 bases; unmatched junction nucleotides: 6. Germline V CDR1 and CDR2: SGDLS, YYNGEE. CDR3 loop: CASSVGSGGHQPQHF. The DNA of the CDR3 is TGTGCCAGCAGCGTGGGATCAGGGGGCCATCAGCCCCAGCATTTT.

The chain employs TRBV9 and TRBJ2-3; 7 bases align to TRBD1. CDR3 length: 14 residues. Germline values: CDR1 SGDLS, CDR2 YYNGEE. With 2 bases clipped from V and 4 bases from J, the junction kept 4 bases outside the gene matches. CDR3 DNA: TGTGCCAGCAGCGTGAGACAGGGCCCAGATACGCAGTATTTT. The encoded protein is CASSVRQGPDTQYF.

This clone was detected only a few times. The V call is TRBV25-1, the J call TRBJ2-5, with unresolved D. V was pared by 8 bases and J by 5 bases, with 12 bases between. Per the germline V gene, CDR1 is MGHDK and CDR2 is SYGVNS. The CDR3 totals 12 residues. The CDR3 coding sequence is TGTGCCAGCGGAGCCTCCATGGAGACCCAGTACTTC. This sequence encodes CASGASMETQYF.

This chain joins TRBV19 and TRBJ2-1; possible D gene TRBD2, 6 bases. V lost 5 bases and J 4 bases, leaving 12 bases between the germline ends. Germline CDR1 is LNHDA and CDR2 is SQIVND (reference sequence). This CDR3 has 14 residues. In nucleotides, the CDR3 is TGTGCCAGTAGTCACGGGGGTAGTTACAATGAGCAGTTCTTC. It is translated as CASSHGGSYNEQFF.

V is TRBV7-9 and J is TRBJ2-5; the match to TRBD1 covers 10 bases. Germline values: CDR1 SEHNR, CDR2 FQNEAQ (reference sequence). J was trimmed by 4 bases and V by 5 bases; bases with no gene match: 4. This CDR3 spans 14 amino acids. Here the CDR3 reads CASSAGQGGETQYF. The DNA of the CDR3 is TGTGCCAGCAGCGCAGGACAGGGGGGAGAGACCCAGTACTTC.

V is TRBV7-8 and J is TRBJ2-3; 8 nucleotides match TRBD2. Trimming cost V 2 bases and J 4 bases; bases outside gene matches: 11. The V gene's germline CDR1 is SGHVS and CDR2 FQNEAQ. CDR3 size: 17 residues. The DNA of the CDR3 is TGTGCCAGCAGCTTAACGGGAGGGCGTAGGTTCGCAGATACGCAGTATTTT. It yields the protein CASSLTGGRRFADTQYF.

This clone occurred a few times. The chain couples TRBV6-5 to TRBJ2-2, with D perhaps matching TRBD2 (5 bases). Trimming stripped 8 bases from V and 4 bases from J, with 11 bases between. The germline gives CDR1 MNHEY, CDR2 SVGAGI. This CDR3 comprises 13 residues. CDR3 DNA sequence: TGTGCCAGCGGAGGCACAGCCACCGGGGAGCTGTTTTTT. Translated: CASGGTATGELFF.

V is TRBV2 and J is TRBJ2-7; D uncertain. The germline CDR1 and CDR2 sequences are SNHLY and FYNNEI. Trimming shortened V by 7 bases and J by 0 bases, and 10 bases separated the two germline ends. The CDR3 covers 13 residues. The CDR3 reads CASNPIGSYEQYF. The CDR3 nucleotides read TGTGCCAGCAATCCCATCGGCTCCTACGAGCAGTACTTC. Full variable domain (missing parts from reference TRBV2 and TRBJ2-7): EPEVTQTPSHQVTQMGQEVILRCVPISNHLYFYWYRQILGQKVEFLVSFYNNEISEKSEIFDDQFSVERPDGSNFTLKIRSTKLEDSAMYFCASNPIGSYEQYFGPGTRLTVT.

CDR3 residues: CASSFANTITGELFF. The CDR3 DNA follows: TGTGCCAGCAGCTTCGCAAACACAATCACCGGGGAGCTGTTTTTT. This sequence joins TRBV5-5 and TRBJ2-2; D unresolved. Germline lookup yields CDR1 SGHKS and CDR2 YYEKEE (reference sequence). This CDR3 is built from 15 residues. Between the trimmed V and J ends, which lost 2 bases and 4 bases, there was a span of 12 bases.

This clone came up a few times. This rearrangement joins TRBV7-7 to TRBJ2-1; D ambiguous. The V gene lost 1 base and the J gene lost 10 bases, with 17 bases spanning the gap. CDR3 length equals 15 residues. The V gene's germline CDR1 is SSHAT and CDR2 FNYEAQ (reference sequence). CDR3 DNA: TGTGCCAGCAGCTTAGAGATAGCCAGCTTGCAGGAGCAGTTCTTC. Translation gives CASSLEIASLQEQFF.

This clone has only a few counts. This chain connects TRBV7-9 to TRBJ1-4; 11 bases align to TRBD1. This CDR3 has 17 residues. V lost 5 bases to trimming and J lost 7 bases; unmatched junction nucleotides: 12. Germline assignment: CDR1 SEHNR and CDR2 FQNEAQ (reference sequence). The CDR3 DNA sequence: TGTGCCAGCAGCCCTAGCGACAGGACAGGGGGCACTGAAAAACTGTTTTTT. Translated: CASSPSDRTGGTEKLFF. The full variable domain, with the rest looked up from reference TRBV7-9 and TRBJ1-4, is DTGVSQNPRHKITKRGQNVTFRCDPISEHNRLYWYRQTLGQGPEFLTYFQNEAQLEKSRLLSDRFSAERPKGSFSTLEIQRTEQGDSAMYLCASSPSDRTGGTEKLFFGSGTQLSVL.